The TCR beta chain under discussion was sequenced for a study of blood T cell repertoires in COVID-19. Study-wide context: Recovered Cohort 3 donors showed two negative PCRs, clearance, or symptom resolution. From T cells, B-cell-depleted T cells, or PBMCs came the material, which was cDNA or gDNA.

Germline V gene lookup returns CDR1 DFQATT and CDR2 SNEGSKA (reference sequence). V lost 3 bases and J lost 2; bases outside the gene matches: 6. The CDR3 loop spans 15 amino acids. This clone was seen a handful of times. Under the authors' procedure: Researchers report that nucleated cell counts were estimated from reference gene primer amplification. The method was immunoSEQ multiplex PCR; TCRdb's version includes in-frame clones alone and lacks a portion of them. V and J calls and clone size are as listed in that table; D and trimming were resolved from the DNA. The sample lists approximately 150,000 clones; roughly 78% were seen once.

This rearrangement joins TRBV20-1 to TRBJ2-1; 8 nucleotides line up with TRBD2. This receptor was identified in a woman in her seventies in a cohort exposed to, infected with or recovered from COVID-19 (not recorded which). The material sequenced was PBMCs or T cells enriched from blood (not recorded which). DNA for the CDR3: TGCAGTGCTAGTCCTCCGGGACTAGCCTACAATGAGCAGTTCTTC. It specifies CSASPPGLAYNEQFF.